The 18 T cell receptor beta chains given below trace back to one sample, sequenced in a study of cytomegalovirus exposure and HLA in healthy donors. The PCR ran on 60 Vbeta and 13 Jbeta primers. Using immunoSEQ multiplex PCR, the repertoire was profiled, and TCRdb retains in-frame clones only, with some absent. Among 130,000 or so clones, roughly 80% were seen once, and the ten largest hold around 2.1%. The sequencing sample was made of PBMCs. The receptors were sampled from a woman aged 40 to 50 in good health and CMV-seropositive.

V and J are TRBV27 and TRBJ1-1; 9 bases match TRBD1. The germline V gene has CDR1 MNHEY and CDR2 SMNVEV (reference sequence). This CDR3 has 15 amino acids. V was clipped by 4 bases and J by 9 bases; unmatched bases: 12. For the CDR3, the DNA is TGTGCCAGCAGTTCCGTCACGGGACAGGGATTAAAAGCTTTCTTT. Protein product: CASSSVTGQGLKAFF.

This rearrangement joins TRBV28 to TRBJ1-5; 7 bases fit TRBD1. CDR3 size: 14 residues. J was trimmed by 4 bases and V by 4 bases; bases with no gene match: 4. Germline V gene lookup returns CDR1 MDHEN and CDR2 SYDVKM. CDR3 sequence (DNA): TGTGCCAGCAGTTCGAACAGGGGAAATCAGCCCCAGCATTTT. Translated, it gives CASSSNRGNQPQHF.

The chain is built from TRBV5-4 and TRBJ2-7; 13 bases agree with TRBD2. Germline loops: CDR1 SGHNT, CDR2 YYREEE (reference sequence). Losses at the gene ends were 2 bases for V and 6 bases for J; bases not matched to a gene: 5. This CDR3 contains 15 residues. The CDR3 nucleotides are TGTGCCAGCAGCTTCCTAACTAGCGGGAGGGGCGAGCAGTACTTC. Protein product: CASSFLTSGRGEQYF. Based on the CDR3 plus reference TRBV5-4 and TRBJ2-7, the full variable domain is ETGVTQSPTHLIKTRGQQVTLRCSSQSGHNTVSWYQQALGQGPQFIFQYYREEENGRGNFPPRFSGLQFPNYSSELNVNALELDDSALYLCASSFLTSGRGEQYFGPGTRLTVT.

Notes on this clone: At one end the junction does not follow the germline gene, possibly because of a read error. The chain employs TRBV28 and TRBJ2-3; TRBD1 matches at 7 bases. Germline V CDR1 and CDR2: MDHEN, SYDVKM. The CDR3 is 14 residues long. CDR3 sequence (DNA): TGTGCCAGCAGTTTGACAGGGAGCACGGATACGCAGTATTTT. It yields the protein CASSLTGSTDTQYF.

The gene calls are TRBV5-5 and TRBJ2-7, with 9 nucleotides matching TRBD1. Per germline, CDR1 SGHKS and CDR2 YYEKEE (reference sequence). The V segment lost 4 bases and the J segment 1 base; nucleotides outside the gene matches: 15. The CDR3 spans 18 residues. CDR3 DNA: TGTGCCAGCAGCCCCGGGACAGGGTCAAATCTGCGGTCCTACGAGCAGTACTTC. Its translation is CASSPGTGSNLRSYEQYF.

This chain connects TRBV28 to TRBJ1-4; D is perhaps TRBD1 (5 bases). This CDR3 contains 14 residues. Germline-derived CDR1 and CDR2 are MDHEN and SYDVKM. The V gene lost 6 bases and the J gene lost 3 bases, with 11 bases spanning the gap. CDR3 bases: TGTGCCAGCAGCACGACAGCCCCTAATGAAAAACTGTTTTTT. Amino acid sequence: CASSTTAPNEKLFF.

The sample holds a few counts of this clone. This rearrangement joins TRBV27 to TRBJ2-5; 9 bases line up with TRBD2. Germline V gene data show CDR1 as MNHEY and CDR2 as SMNVEV (reference sequence). This CDR3 has 15 amino acids. The V gene end was trimmed by 3 bases and the J gene end by 4 bases; junction bases not matched to a gene: 6. CDR3 in amino acids: CASSFGGGARETQYF. DNA for the CDR3: TGTGCCAGCAGTTTTGGCGGGGGGGCAAGAGAGACCCAGTACTTC.

This sequence joins TRBV7-3 and TRBJ2-2; D perhaps matches TRBD1 (6 bases). The CDR3 spans 13 residues. Trimming took off 6 bases at V and 4 bases at J, with 9 bases between the two ends. Germline V lookup: CDR1 SGHTA, CDR2 FQGTGA. CDR3 sequence: CASSARGTGELFF. Written as DNA, the CDR3 is TGTGCCAGCAGTGCCAGGGGCACCGGGGAGCTGTTTTTT. Complete variable domain (other parts from reference TRBV7-3 and TRBJ2-2): GAGVSQTPSNKVTEKGKYVELRCDPISGHTALYWYRQSLGQGPEFLIYFQGTGAADDSGLPNDRFFAVRPEGSVSTLKIQRTERGDSAVYLCASSARGTGELFFGEGSRLTVL.

The chain employs TRBV29-1 and TRBJ1-1, with D unresolved. Deletions cut 4 bases from V and 7 bases from J, with 19 bases between. CDR3 length equals 14 residues. Germline CDR1 SQVTM, CDR2 ANQGSEA. CDR3 protein: CSVVLRRADGEAFF. In DNA, the CDR3 is TGCAGCGTTGTGTTGCGGAGGGCAGATGGTGAAGCTTTCTTT.

On this clone: A read error may account for a junction end that differs from germline. The CDR3 coding sequence is TGTGCCAGCAGCTCCCGGCAATCGGCTAACTACGGCTACACCTTC. Translation: CASSSRQSANYGYTF. The V gene is TRBV11-2, the J gene TRBJ1-2; no clear D gene. This CDR3 has 15 residues. CDR1 is SGHAT, CDR2 FQNNGV, per germline.

The chain joins TRBV5-6 to TRBJ2-1, with TRBD2 matching 7 bases. V gave up 4 bases and J gave up 1 base; unmatched junction bases: 5. The CDR3 has 15 residues. Germline-derived CDR1 and CDR2 are SGHDT and YYEEEE. CDR3 nucleotides: TGTGCCAGCAGCGGTACTAGCGCGTCCTACAATGAGCAGTTCTTC. This translates into CASSGTSASYNEQFF.

The V and J genes are TRBV28 and TRBJ2-6; D gene ambiguous. Germline values: CDR1 MDHEN, CDR2 SYDVKM. Trimming shortened V by 3 bases and J by 1 base, and 10 bases separated the two germline ends. The CDR3 length is 16 residues. The chain's CDR3 is CASSLSTRSGANVLTF. The CDR3 region has the DNA TGTGCCAGCAGTTTGTCGACACGATCTGGGGCCAACGTCCTGACTTTC.

DNA for the CDR3: TGTGCCAGCAGCGTCTCGGGGGGACAGGAGTTTGGAAACACCATATATTTT. The encoded protein is CASSVSGGQEFGNTIYF. The chain joins TRBV9 to TRBJ1-3, with 8 bases aligning to TRBD1. Germline-derived CDR1 and CDR2 are SGDLS and YYNGEE. Unmatched junction bases numbered 10, after V lost 2 bases and J lost 3 bases. The CDR3 is 17 amino acids. The entire variable domain, with the rest obtained from reference TRBV9 and TRBJ1-3, is as follows: DSGVTQTPKHLITATGQRVTLRCSPRSGDLSVYWYQQSLDQGLQFLIQYYNGEERAKGNILERFSAQQFPDLHSELNLSSLELGDSALYFCASSVSGGQEFGNTIYFGEGSWLTVV.

The chain carries TRBV5-1 and TRBJ1-1; possibly TRBD1 for D (5 bases). From germline, CDR1 is SGHRS and CDR2 YFSETQ. Trimming took 4 bases from V and 3 from J, leaving 16 bases between them. The CDR3 contains 15 residues. For the CDR3, the DNA is TGCGCCAGCAGCCAGAATCAGGGTGCATACACTGAAGCTTTCTTT. Translating it yields CASSQNQGAYTEAFF.

The CDR3 DNA reads as TGTGCCAGCAGCTTAGGGGCCAATCAGCCCCAGCATTTT. Its translation is CASSLGANQPQHF. The gene calls are TRBV9 and TRBJ1-5; possible D gene TRBD1, 5 bases. Germline CDR1 and CDR2: SGDLS and YYNGEE. V lost 4 bases and J lost 3, with 8 bases in between. The CDR3 extends over 13 amino acids.

J is TRBJ1-6 and V is TRBV6-5; possible D gene TRBD1, 5 bases. The CDR3 spans 15 residues. V lost 5 bases to trimming and J lost 8 bases, with 16 bases between them. Germline V gene data show CDR1 as MNHEY and CDR2 as SVGAGI. The chain's CDR3 is CASSAPGGRDSPLHF. The CDR3 DNA sequence: TGTGCCAGCAGTGCTCCCGGGGGGAGGGATTCACCCCTCCACTTT.

This rearrangement joins TRBV18 to TRBJ2-3; D remains unclear. The germline V and J ends were trimmed by 2 bases and 2 bases, with 8 bases remaining between them. The CDR3 runs 14 residues. Germline V lookup: CDR1 KGHSH, CDR2 LQKENI. CDR3: CASSPKSLTDTQYF. The CDR3, as DNA: TGTGCCAGCTCACCAAAATCCCTCACAGATACGCAGTATTTT.

This clone has more than one count but fewer than ten. The gene calls are TRBV27 and TRBJ1-4; D is perhaps TRBD1 (6 bases). This CDR3 region has 16 residues. Germline-derived CDR1 and CDR2 are MNHEY and SMNVEV (reference sequence). V was shortened by 7 bases and J by 0 bases, with 15 bases between the two germline ends. This chain's CDR3 is CASKAGVKATNEKLFF. The CDR3 nucleotides read TGTGCCAGCAAGGCAGGGGTTAAAGCAACTAATGAAAAACTGTTTTTT.